This T cell receptor beta chain was retrieved from a study of early T cells in non-severe SARS-CoV-2 infection. At the level of the study: Sequencing used unsorted whole-blood bulk RNA, so chains lack pairing.

Germline assignment: CDR1 MNHEY and CDR2 SVGAGI. This CDR3 is 16 amino acids long. With 1 base removed from V and 3 bases from J, the gap between germline ends came to 15 bases. Study outcomes and limitations: Using VDJdb, the matching emphasized anti-spike CD8 responses while missing private and CD4 specificities.

At least ten counts were recorded for this clonotype. Its antigen remains unidentified. Researchers tagged individual cDNA molecules with unique molecular identifiers. TCRdb ran MiXCR on the 5' RACE reads and lists one entry per CDR3 protein. Found here are 30,000 or so distinct CDR3 sequences, about 5.7% of them singletons; the top ten hold approximately 25%. The clonotype originates from an adult who was a healthcare worker with PCR-confirmed SARS-CoV-2 infection or an uninfected control (not recorded which). This chain uses TRBV6-5 with TRBJ2-5, with D possibly matching TRBD1 (6 bases). What was sequenced was whole blood. CDR3 sequence: CASSYFAARGKETQYF. In DNA form, the CDR3 reads TGTGCCAGCAGTTACTTCGCGGCCAGGGGAAAAGAGACCCAGTACTTC.